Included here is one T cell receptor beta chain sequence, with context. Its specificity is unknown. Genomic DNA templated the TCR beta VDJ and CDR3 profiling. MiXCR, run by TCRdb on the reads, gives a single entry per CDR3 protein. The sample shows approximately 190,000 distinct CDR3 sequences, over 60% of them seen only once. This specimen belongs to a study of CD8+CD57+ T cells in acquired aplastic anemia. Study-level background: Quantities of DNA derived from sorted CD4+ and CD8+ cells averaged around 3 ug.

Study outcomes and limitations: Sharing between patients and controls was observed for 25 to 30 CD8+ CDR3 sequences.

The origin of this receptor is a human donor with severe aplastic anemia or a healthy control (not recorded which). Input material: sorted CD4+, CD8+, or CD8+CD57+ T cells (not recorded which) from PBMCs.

The CDR3 coding sequence is TGCAGCGTTGAGGATGCTGGTCAGGACAGCCACTATGGCTACACCTTC. It specifies CSVEDAGQDSHYGYTF. The chain recombines TRBV29-1 with TRBJ1-2; tentatively, D is TRBD1 (6 bases). This CDR3 comprises 16 residues. The V gene lost 3 bases and the J gene lost 3 bases, with 20 bases spanning the gap. Germline CDR1 SQVTM, CDR2 ANQGSEA.